This T cell receptor beta chain was recorded in a study of diagnostic markers for celiac disease (dated by TCRdb to the early 2020s). TCRdb records Illumina MiSeq as the sequencer. After TCRdb reprocessed the reads, each CDR3 protein sequence was kept as one row, without DNA. This specimen's table enumerates 400 or so distinct CDR3 sequences. Of the sample, 25% is held by the ten largest clones. CDR3 length: 13 amino acids, cysteine to phenylalanine. The nucleotide record is missing. CDR1 LNHDA and CDR2 SQIVND were looked up in the germline V gene (reference sequence). Frequency indicates this clonotype is medium-sized (0.01 to 0.1%); no count is kept. Its antigen is still unknown.

Sequencing used either unsorted cells or a sorted T cell fraction (not recorded which). The V gene is TRBV19 and the J gene is TRBJ1-2; TCRdb designates TRBD1, a call that cannot be tested without DNA. The source is a human donor. The CDR3 sequence is CASSPRDRGGYTF.